This T cell receptor (beta chain) was observed in a study of blood T cell repertoires in COVID-19. Study-level information: Acute and convalescent COVID-19 specimens originated in the United States, Italy and Spain.

Original processing methods: Reference gene primers were amplified, and this amplification served to estimate nucleated cell counts. Repertoires were generated with immunoSEQ multiplex PCR, while TCRdb's copy carries only in-frame clones and drops some. V, J and clone size reflect that table, while D and trimming were determined from the DNA. The table records about 260,000 clones, 84% of them present only once. Trimming cost V 0 bases and J 4 bases, with 10 bases left between them. Germline V gene data show CDR1 as SGHVS and CDR2 as FQNEAQ. CDR3 length equals 14 residues. What was sequenced was peripheral blood. The chain is built from TRBV7-8 and TRBJ2-7; D is unresolved. This receptor was taken from a human donor in a cohort sampled during active COVID-19. Here the CDR3 reads CASSLAGLVYEQYF. CDR3 coding DNA: TGTGCCAGCAGCTTAGCTGGTCTAGTTTACGAGCAGTACTTC.